This T cell receptor (beta chain) was sequenced in a study of shared clonotypes between healthy human individuals (dated by TCRdb to 2020 to 2021). For context, the study as a whole: The cohort comprised a couple of women and three men aged 18 to 49 years. To estimate repertoire size and how much clonotype sharing occurs between individuals, the study deeply sequenced the blood TCR repertoires of five healthy adults. Per donor, leukapheresis produced somewhere between about 0.94 and 9.5 billion PBMCs. For each donor, CD4 naive and CD4 memory were each given three plates, CD8 naive was given two plates, and CD8 memory was given one plate. Different laboratories and diverse techniques were used to prepare libraries and sequence TCR repertoires, to increase sequencing depth and limit assay-specific biases.

Regarding this clone: Its binding antigen is unknown. The sample holds no much larger clone one base away, and base qualities are not on file.

Using the deep immunoSEQ assay, TCR CDR3 regions were amplified from genomic DNA by multiplex PCR. Genomic DNA extracted from each cell subset was distributed evenly over all wells of several immunoSEQ 96-well plates, and each plate served as one replicate. For sorted subsets, each replicate PCR was loaded with about 0.2 ug genomic DNA, equivalent to roughly 30,000 T cell genomes. The purified libraries were quantified using a Qubit 3.0 fluorometer, sized with a Bioanalyzer 2100, and then quantified again using the KAPA Library Quantification kit. Every immunoSEQ 96-well plate was sequenced on a separate single-read 150-cycle Illumina NextSeq 550 flow cell. For the original study's pipeline: Because the immunoSEQ output included only junctional sequences and no quality scores, the filtering could not be the same as the filtering used for full-length reads. To assign V/J genes and CDR3, sequences were annotated against IMGT germline references using PyIR, a Python wrapper for IgBLAST v1.9. Reads were filtered out if the reads had weak V/J assignments (E-value above 1e-6), no CDR3, stop codons, out-of-frame junctions, or ambiguous translated residues. V3J clonotypes were defined as sequences sharing the same inferred V gene, J gene, and CDR3 amino acid sequence. Percentage overlap between repertoires was computed as shared unique clonotypes divided by the size of the smaller repertoire. RTK rarefaction, the Chao1 estimator, and Recon v2.1 estimates of unobserved clonotypes were used to assess repertoire richness. Generation probabilities were computed with OLGA for all TCRbeta clonotypes obtained by the gDNA method from several donors. The table comes from immuneACCESS by way of TCRdb, which keeps in-frame sequences with V and J called. Part of the clones is missing from these tables; in studies checked, under half for an unresolved V gene and the rest for unknown reasons. V and J calls and clone size are as listed in that table; D and trimming were resolved from the DNA. The sample has roughly 2.6 million clones on record, more than 80% of them singletons. Of the sample, roughly 0.13% falls within the top ten clones.

General conclusions and limits of the study: Larger estimated clonotype richness was generally found for naive subsets than for memory subsets. Pairwise subsampling indicated that sequencing depth was expected to affect the degree of clonotype sharing among donors. Even with the large sequencing depth, rarefaction of the sorted-subset datasets indicated that sequencing was incomplete. Across a handful of donors, approximately 5% of naive CD4, approximately 3.6% of naive CD8, around 2.5% of memory CD4, and under 0.45% of memory CD8 clonotypes were shared. Because the study included only a small number of donors, the genetic and exposure-history diversity represented was limited. Clonotypes shared by all four sorted-subset donors showed higher generation probabilities than non-shared clonotypes. Sampling was limited to blood, and TCR repertoires in tissue likely differ from TCR repertoires in blood.

Donors were healthy HIV-negative adults with no recently reported acute infections or vaccinations. All donors were Caucasian adults living in Nashville, Tennessee, USA. Magnetic negative selection was used to enrich CD4+ T cells, after which naive cells were positively selected on CD45RA and the negative fraction became the memory subset. Blood was obtained by leukapheresis, after which PBMCs were separated by Ficoll-Histopaque density gradient centrifugation and cryopreserved in liquid nitrogen vapor phase. Analytical flow cytometry was used to check the purity and quantity of each magnetically sorted T cell population. From each sorted fraction, genomic DNA was isolated and quantified by UV absorbance on a Nanodrop 2000c. V is cut by 6 bases and J by 4 bases, and the space between the germline ends is 7 bases. Including the terminal cysteine and phenylalanine, the CDR3 comprises 12 residues. Only the CDR3 region is kept as DNA, spanning 36 bases read in frame from base 1. CDR1 is given as MNHNY and CDR2 as SVGAGI, both from the germline V gene (reference sequence).

Sequenced sample: naive CD4+ T cells sorted from blood. The cell subset or site label here, explained by the study, means: CD45RA+ positively selected. This receptor was obtained from a man aged 18-30 years in good health. The V gene is TRBV6-6 and the J gene is TRBJ1-5; the D segment cannot be called with confidence. The nucleotide sequence reads as follows: TGTGCCAGCAGCAACGCTAATCAGCCCCAGCATTTT. This gives the protein CASSNANQPQHF.